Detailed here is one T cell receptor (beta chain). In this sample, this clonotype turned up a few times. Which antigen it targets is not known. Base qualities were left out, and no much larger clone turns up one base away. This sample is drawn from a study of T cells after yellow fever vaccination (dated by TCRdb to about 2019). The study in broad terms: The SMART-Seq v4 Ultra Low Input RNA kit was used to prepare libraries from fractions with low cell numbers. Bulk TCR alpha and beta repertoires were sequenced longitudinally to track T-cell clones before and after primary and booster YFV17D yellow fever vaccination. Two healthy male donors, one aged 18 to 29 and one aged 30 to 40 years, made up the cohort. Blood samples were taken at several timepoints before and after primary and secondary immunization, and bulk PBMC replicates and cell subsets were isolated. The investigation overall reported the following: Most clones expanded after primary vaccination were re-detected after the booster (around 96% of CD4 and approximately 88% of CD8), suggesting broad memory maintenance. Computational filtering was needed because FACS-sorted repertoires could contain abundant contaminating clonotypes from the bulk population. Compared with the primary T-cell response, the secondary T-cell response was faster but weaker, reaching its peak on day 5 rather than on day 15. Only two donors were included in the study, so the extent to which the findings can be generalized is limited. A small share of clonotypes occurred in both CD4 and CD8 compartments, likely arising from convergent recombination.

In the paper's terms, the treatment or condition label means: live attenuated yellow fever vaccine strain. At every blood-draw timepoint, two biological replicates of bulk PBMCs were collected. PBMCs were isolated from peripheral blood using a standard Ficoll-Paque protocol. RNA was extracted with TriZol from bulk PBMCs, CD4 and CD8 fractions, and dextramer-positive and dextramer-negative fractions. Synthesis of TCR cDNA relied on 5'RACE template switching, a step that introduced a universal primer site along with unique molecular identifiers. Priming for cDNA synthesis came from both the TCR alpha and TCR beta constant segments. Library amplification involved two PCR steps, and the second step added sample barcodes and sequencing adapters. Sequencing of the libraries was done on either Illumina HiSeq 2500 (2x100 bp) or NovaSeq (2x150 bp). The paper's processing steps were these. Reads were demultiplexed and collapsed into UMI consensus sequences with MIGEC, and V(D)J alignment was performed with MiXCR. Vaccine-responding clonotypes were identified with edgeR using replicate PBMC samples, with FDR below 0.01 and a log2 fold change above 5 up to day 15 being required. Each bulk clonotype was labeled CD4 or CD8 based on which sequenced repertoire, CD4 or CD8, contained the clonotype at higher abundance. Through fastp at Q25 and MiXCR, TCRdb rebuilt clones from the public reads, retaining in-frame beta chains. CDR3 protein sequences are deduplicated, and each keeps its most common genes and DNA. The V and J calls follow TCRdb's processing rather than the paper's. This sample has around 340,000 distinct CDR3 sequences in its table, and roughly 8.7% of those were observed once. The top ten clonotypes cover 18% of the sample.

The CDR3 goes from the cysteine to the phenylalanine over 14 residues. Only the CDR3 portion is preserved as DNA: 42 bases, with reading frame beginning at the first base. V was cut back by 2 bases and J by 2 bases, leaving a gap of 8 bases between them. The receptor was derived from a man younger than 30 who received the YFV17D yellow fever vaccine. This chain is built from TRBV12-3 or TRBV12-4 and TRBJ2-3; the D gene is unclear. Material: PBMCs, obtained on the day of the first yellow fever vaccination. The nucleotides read TGTGCCAGCAGTTTACGGCAGCTCACAGATACGCAGTATTTT. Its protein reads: CASSLRQLTDTQYF.